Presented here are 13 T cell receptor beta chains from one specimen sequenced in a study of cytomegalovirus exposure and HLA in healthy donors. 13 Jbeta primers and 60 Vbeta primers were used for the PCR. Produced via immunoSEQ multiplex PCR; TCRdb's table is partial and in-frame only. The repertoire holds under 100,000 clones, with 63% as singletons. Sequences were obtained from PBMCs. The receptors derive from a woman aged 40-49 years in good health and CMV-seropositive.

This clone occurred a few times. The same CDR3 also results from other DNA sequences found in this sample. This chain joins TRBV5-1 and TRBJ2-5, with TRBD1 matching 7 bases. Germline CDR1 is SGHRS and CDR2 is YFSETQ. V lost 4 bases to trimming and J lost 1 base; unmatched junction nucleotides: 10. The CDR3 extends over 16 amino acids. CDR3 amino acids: CASSAGTDATQETQYF. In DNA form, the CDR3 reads TGCGCCAGCAGCGCAGGGACAGACGCTACCCAAGAGACCCAGTACTTC.

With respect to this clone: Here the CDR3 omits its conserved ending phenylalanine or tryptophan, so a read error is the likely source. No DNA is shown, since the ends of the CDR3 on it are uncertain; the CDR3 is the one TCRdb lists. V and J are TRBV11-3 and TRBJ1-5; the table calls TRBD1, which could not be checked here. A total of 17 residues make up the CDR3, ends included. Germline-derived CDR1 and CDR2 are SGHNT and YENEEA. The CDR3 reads CASSLPRRTGLIPLGII.

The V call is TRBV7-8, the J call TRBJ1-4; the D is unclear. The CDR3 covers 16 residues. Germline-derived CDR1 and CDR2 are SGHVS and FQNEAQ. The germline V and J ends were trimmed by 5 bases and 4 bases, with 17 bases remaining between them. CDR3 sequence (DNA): TGTGCCAGCAGCCCTGAGCCCGGGATTATTAATGAAAAACTGTTTTTT. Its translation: CASSPEPGIINEKLFF.

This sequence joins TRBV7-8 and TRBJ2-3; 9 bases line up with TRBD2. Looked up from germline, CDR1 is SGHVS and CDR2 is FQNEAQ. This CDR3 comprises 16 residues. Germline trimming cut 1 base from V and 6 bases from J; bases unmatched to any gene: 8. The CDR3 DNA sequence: TGTGCCAGCAGCTTAGATGGTAGCGGGAGCTTCGATACGCAGTATTTT. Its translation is CASSLDGSGSFDTQYF.

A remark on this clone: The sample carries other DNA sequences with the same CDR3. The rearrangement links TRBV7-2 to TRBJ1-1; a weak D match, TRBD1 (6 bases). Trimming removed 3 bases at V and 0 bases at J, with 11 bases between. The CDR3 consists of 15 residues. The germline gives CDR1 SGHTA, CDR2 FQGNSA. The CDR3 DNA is TGTGCCAGCAGCTTGGCAGGGGCGGTGAACACTGAAGCTTTCTTT. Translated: CASSLAGAVNTEAFF.

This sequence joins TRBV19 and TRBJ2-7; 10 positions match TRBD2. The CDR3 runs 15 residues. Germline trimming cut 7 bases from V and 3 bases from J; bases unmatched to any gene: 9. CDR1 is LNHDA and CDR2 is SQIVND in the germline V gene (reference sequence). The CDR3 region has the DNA TGTGCCAGTAACATTGGGACTAGCGTAGGCTACGAGCAGTACTTC. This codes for CASNIGTSVGYEQYF.

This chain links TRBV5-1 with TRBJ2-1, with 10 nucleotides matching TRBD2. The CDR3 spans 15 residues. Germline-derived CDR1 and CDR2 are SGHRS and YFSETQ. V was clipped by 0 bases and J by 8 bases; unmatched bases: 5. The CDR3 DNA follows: TGCGCCAGCAGCTTGGGAGCGGGAGGGCGCGATGAGCAGTTCTTC. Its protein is CASSLGAGGRDEQFF.

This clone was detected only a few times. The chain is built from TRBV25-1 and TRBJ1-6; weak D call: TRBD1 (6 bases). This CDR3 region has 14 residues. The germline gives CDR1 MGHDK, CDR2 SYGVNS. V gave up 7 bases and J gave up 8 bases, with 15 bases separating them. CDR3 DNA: TGTGCCAGCACTCCCGCGGACAGAGATTCACCCCTCCACTTT. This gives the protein CASTPADRDSPLHF.

The CDR3 DNA reads TGTGCCAGCAGGCCCGGGACAGGGGGGGGCTACACCTTC. It translates to CASRPGTGGGYTF. The chain uses TRBV7-2 and TRBJ1-2; 11 bases map to TRBD1. With 6 bases clipped from V and 8 bases from J, the junction kept 5 bases outside the gene matches. Germline CDR1 reads SGHTA; CDR2 reads FQGNSA. This CDR3 region has 13 residues.

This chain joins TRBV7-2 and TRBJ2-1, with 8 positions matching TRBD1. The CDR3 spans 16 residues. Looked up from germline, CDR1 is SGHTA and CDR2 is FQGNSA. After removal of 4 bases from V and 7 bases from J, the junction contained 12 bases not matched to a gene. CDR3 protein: CASSSFPRGRANEQFF. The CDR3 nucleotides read TGTGCCAGCAGCTCCTTCCCCAGGGGGCGGGCGAATGAGCAGTTCTTC.

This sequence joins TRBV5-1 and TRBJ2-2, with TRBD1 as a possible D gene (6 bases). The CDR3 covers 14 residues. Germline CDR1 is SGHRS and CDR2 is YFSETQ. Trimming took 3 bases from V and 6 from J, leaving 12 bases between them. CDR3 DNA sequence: TGCGCCAGCAGCTCCCGACAGGTATCCGGGGAGCTGTTTTTT. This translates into CASSSRQVSGELFF.

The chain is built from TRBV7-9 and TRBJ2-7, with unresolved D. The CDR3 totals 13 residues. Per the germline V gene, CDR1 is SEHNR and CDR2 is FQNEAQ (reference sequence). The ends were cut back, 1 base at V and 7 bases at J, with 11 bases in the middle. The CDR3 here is CASSLGSSREQYF. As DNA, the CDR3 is TGTGCCAGCAGCTTAGGTTCAAGCAGGGAGCAGTACTTC.

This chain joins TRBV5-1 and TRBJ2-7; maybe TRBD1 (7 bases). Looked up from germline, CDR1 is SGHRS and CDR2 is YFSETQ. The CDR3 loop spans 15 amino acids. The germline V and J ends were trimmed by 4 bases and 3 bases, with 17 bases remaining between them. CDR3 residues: CASSLVSQGGYEQYF. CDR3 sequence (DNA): TGCGCCAGCAGCCTTGTGTCTCAGGGGGGCTACGAGCAGTACTTC.